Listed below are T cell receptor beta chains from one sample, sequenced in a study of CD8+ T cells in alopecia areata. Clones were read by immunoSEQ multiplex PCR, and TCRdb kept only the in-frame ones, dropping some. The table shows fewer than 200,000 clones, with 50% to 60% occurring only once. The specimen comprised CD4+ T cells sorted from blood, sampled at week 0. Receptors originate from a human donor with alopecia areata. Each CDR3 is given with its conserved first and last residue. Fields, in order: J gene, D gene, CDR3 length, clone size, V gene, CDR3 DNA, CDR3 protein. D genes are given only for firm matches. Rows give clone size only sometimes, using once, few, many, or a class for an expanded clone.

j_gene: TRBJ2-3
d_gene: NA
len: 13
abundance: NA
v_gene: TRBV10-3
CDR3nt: TGTGCCATCAGTGAGGCCAGGGAGAGTACGCAGTATTTT
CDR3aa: CAISEARESTQYF

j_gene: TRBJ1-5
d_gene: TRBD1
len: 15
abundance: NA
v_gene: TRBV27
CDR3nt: TGTGCCAGCAGTAAACAGGGGGCAGGCAATCAGCCCCAGCATTTT
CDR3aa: CASSKQGAGNQPQHF

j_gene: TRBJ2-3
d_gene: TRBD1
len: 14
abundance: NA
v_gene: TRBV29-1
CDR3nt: TGCAGCGGTACAGGGGACAGGGTAGCAGATACGCAGTATTTT
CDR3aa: CSGTGDRVADTQYF

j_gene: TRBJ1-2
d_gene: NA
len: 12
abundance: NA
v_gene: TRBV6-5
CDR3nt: TGTGCCAGCCGCATGCAAGGGTATGGCTACACCTTC
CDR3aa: CASRMQGYGYTF

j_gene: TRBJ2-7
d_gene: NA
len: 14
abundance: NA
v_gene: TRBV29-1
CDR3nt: TGCAGCGTGGGTACAGGGTTGGGTCGGTACGAGCAGTACTTC
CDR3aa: CSVGTGLGRYEQYF

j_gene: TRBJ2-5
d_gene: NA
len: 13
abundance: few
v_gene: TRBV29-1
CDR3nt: TGCAGCGTGGGTGTCGGGGGACAAGAGACCCAGTACTTC
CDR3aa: CSVGVGGQETQYF

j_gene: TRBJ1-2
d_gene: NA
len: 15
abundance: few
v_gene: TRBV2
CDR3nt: TGTGCCAGCAGTGAAGCGCGAGGGCAGGCCTATGGCTACACCTTC
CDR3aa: CASSEARGQAYGYTF

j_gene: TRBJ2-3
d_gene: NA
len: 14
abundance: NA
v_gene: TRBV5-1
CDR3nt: TGCGCCAGCAGCTGGGGTGGCGGGGACGATACGCAGTATTTT
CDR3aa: CASSWGGGDDTQYF

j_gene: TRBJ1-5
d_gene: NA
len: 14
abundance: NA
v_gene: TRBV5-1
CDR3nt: TGCGCCAGCAGCTTGGACTCGATCAATCAGCCCCAGCATTTT
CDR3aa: CASSLDSINQPQHF

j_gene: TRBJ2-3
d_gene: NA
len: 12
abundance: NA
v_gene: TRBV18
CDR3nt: TGTGCCAGCTCATCACGAACAGATACGCAGTATTTT
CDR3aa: CASSSRTDTQYF

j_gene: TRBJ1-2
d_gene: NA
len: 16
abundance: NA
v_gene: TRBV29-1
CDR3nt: TGCAGCGTTGAAGGAGGGTCCAGGGCTGTATCGTATGGCTACACCTTC
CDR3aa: CSVEGGSRAVSYGYTF

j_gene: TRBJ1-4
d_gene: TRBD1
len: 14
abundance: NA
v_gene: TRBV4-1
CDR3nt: TGCGCCAGCAGCCAGACAGGGGGCAATGAAAAACTGTTTTTT
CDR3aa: CASSQTGGNEKLFF

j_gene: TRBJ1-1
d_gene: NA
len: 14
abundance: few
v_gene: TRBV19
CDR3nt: TGTGCCAGTAGTGGGTGGGGAGTCAACACTGAAGCTTTCTTT
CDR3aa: CASSGWGVNTEAFF

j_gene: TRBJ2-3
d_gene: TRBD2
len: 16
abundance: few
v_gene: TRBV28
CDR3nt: TGTGCCAGCAGTCCCACACTAGCGGCTAGCACAGATACGCAGTATTTT
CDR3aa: CASSPTLAASTDTQYF

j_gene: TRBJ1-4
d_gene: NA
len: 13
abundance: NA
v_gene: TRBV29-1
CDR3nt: TGCAGCGTCAAACAGGCGACTAATGAAAAACTGTTTTTT
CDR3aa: CSVKQATNEKLFF

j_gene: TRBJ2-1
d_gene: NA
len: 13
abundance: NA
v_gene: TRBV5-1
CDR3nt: TGCGCCAGTTCTTTTTTTCCCTACAATGAGCAGTTCTTC
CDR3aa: CASSFFPYNEQFF

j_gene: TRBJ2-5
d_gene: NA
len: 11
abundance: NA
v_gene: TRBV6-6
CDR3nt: TGTGCCAGCAGCTCACGGGAGACCCAGTACTTC
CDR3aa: CASSSRETQYF

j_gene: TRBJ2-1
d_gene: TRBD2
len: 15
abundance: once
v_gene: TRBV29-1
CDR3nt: TGCAGCGTTCCGGGGGGGGTAAGCTCCTACAATGAGCAGTTCTTC
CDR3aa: CSVPGGVSSYNEQFF

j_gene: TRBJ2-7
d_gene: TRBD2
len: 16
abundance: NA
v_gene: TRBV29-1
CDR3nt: TGCAGCGTTGAAGGTCTTAGCGGGGGCTATTCCTACGAGCAGTACTTC
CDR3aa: CSVEGLSGGYSYEQYF

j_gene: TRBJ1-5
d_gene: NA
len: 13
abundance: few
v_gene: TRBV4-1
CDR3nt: TGCGCCAGCAGCCGCGACAGAGATCAGCCCCAGCATTTT
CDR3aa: CASSRDRDQPQHF

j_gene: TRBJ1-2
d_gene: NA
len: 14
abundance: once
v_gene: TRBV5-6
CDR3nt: TGTGCCAGCAGCCCCCAGTCAGTAACCTATGGCTACACCTTC
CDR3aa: CASSPQSVTYGYTF

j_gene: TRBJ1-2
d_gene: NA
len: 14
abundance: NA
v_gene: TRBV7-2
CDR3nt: TGTGCCAGCAGTTATTCCACTTCTAACTATGGCTACACCTTC
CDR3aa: CASSYSTSNYGYTF

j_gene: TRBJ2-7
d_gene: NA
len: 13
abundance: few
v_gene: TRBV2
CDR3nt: TGTGCCAGCAGTGTGAGGGGGGCCTACGAGCAGTACTTC
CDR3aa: CASSVRGAYEQYF

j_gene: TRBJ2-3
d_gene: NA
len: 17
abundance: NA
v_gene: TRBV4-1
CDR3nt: TGCGCCAGCAGCCAATTGGTAGGGCGTGCTAGCACAGATACGCAGTATTTT
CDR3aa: CASSQLVGRASTDTQYF

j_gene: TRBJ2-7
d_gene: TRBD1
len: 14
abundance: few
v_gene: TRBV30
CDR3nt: TGTGCCTGGACCCGGGACAGGGTAGACGGCGAGCAGTACTTC
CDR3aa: CAWTRDRVDGEQYF

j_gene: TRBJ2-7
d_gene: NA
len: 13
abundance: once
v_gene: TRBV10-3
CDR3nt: TGTGCCATCAAAACGATCGATTCCTACGAGCAGTACTTC
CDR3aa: CAIKTIDSYEQYF

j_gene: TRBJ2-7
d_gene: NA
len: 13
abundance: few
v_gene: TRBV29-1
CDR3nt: TGCAGCACCGAGGGCGGGACCAGAGGCGAGCAGTACTTC
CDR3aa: CSTEGGTRGEQYF

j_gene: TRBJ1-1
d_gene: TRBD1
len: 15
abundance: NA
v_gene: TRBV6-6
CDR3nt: TGTGCCAGCAGTTCCTTGACAGGGGCTTACACTGAAGCTTTCTTT
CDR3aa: CASSSLTGAYTEAFF

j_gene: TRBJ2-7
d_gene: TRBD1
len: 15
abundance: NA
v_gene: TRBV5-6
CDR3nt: TGTGCCAGCAGCTTGGTGCAGGCAGGGGGCGTTCAGCAGTACTTC
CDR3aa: CASSLVQAGGVQQYF

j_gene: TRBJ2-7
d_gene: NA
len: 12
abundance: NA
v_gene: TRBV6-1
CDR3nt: TGTGCCAGCAGTGATGCGGGGCTCGAGCAGTACTTC
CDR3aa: CASSDAGLEQYF

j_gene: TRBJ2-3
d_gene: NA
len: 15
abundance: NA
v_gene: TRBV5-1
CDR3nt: TGCGCCAGCAAATTAACATACTCGGAGACAGATACGCAGTATTTT
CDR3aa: CASKLTYSETDTQYF

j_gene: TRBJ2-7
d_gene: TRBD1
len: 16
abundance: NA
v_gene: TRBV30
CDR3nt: TGTGCCTGGAGAGATCACCGGGACAGCCATTCCTACGAGCAGTACTTC
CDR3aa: CAWRDHRDSHSYEQYF

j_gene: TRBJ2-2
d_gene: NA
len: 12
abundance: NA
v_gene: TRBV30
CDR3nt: TGTGCCTGGAGTTATACCCCCGGGGAGCTGTTTTTT
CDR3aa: CAWSYTPGELFF

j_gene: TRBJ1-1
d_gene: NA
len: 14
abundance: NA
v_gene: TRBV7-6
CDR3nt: TGTGCCAGCAGCCCTCACCAACAGGCCACTGAAGCTTTCTTT
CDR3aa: CASSPHQQATEAFF

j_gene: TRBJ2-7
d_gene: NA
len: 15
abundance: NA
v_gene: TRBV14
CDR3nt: TGTGCCAGCAGCCGAAAACAGGGCGGCGGGTACGAGCAGTACTTC
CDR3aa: CASSRKQGGGYEQYF

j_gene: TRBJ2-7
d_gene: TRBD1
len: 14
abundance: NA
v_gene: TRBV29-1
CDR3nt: TGCAGCGTTGCCCAGACAGGGACAACCTACGAGCAGTACTTC
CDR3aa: CSVAQTGTTYEQYF

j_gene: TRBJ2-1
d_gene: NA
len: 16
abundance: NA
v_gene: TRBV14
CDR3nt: TGTGCCAGCAGCCAAGTTAGTAGGGGTTCTGACAATGAGCAGTTCTTC
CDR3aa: CASSQVSRGSDNEQFF

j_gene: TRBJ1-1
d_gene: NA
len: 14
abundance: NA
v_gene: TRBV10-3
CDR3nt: TGTGCCATCACCCCGGACTTATCGAGGACTGAAGCTTTCTTT
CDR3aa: CAITPDLSRTEAFF

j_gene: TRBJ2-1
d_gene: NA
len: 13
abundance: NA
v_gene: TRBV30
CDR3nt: TGTGCCTGGAGTCTAAGAGCGGTCAATGAGCAGTTCTTC
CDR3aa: CAWSLRAVNEQFF

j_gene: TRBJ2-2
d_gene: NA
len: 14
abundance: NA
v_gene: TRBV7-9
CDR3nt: TGTGCCAGCAGCAGCCGACAGGCTCCCGGGGAGCTGTTTTTT
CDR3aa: CASSSRQAPGELFF

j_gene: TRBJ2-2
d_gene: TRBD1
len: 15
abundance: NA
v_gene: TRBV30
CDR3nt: TGTGCCTGGAGTGTACAGGGGGCGCAAACCGGGGAGCTGTTTTTT
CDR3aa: CAWSVQGAQTGELFF

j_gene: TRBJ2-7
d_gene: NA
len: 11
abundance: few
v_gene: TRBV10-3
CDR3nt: TGTGCCAGCAGTTTAGGCGACGAGCAGTACTTC
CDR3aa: CASSLGDEQYF

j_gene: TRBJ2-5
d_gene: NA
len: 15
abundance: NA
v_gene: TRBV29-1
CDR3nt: TGCAGCGTTGAACACTCGAGGACAGACCAAGAGACCCAGTACTTC
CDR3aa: CSVEHSRTDQETQYF

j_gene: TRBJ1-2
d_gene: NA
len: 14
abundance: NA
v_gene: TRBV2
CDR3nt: TGTGCCAGCAGTGTAGAGGGGGCTAACTATGGCTACACCTTC
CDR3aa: CASSVEGANYGYTF

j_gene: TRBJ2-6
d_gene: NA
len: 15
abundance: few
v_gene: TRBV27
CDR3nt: TGTGCCAGCACCACCGGTTCCTCTGGGGCCAACGTCCTGACTTTC
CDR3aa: CASTTGSSGANVLTF

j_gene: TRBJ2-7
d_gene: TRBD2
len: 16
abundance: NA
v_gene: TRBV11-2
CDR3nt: TGTGCCAGCAGCCTCCACTGGACTAGCATATCCTACGAGCAGTACTTC
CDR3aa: CASSLHWTSISYEQYF

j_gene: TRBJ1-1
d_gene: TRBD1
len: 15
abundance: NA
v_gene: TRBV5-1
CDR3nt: TGCGCCAGCAGCACCCACAGGGGGCGAGGGACTGAAGCTTTCTTT
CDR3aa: CASSTHRGRGTEAFF

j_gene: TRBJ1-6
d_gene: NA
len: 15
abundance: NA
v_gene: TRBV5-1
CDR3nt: TGCGCCAGCAGCTTGTCGGGGAGCTGGAATTCACCCCTCCACTTT
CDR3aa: CASSLSGSWNSPLHF

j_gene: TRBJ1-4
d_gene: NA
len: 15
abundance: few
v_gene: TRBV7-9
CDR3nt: TGTGCCAGCAGCTTAGCGCGGGACATTAATGAAAAACTGTTTTTT
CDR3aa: CASSLARDINEKLFF

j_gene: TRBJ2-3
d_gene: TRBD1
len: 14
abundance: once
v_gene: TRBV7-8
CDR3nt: TGTGCCAGCAGCTTTAGGGGGCTCTCAGATACGCAGTATTTT
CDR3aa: CASSFRGLSDTQYF

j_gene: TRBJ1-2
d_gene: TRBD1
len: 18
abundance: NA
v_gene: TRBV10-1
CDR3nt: TGCGCCAGCAGGGGACAGTCTACCGGGACTGGAGCTAACTATGGCTACACCTTC
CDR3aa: CASRGQSTGTGANYGYTF

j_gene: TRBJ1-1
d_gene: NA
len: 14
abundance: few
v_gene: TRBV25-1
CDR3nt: TGTGCCAGCAGTAGGCCGGGGAGAAACACTGAAGCTTTCTTT
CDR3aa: CASSRPGRNTEAFF

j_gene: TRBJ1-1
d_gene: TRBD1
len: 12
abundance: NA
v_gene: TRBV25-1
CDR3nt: TGTGCCAGCCTCGGACAGGGGGCAGAAGCTTTCTTT
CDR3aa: CASLGQGAEAFF

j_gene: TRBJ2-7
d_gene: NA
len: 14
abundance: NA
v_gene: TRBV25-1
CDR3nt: TGTGCCAGCAGTGAATCGGGCGGTTCCTACGAGCAGTACTTC
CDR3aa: CASSESGGSYEQYF

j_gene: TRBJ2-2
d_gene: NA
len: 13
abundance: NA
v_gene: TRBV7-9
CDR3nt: TGTGCCGGCAAACCGGGGAACACCGGGGAGCTGTTTTTT
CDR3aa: CAGKPGNTGELFF

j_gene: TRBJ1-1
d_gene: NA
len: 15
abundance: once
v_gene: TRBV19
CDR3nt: TGTGCCAGTAGCCGCGGTCGGGGGGTGAACACTGAAGCTTTCTTT
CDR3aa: CASSRGRGVNTEAFF

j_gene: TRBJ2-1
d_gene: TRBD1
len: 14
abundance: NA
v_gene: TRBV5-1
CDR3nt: TGCGCCAGCAGCTTGGGACAGGGCCCGAATGAGCAGTTCTTC
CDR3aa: CASSLGQGPNEQFF

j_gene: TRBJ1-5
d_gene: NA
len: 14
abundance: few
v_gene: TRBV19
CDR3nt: TGTGCCAGTGCCCCCCACCAAAGCAATCAGCCCCAGCATTTT
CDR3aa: CASAPHQSNQPQHF

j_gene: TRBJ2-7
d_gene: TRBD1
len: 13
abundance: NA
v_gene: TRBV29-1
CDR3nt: TGCAGCGTTGACCCAGGGGGCGCCTACGAGCAGTACTTC
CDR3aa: CSVDPGGAYEQYF

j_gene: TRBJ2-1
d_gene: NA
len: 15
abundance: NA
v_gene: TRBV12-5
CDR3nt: TGTGCTAGTGGTTTCGGGGGCCTGAGGGGGAATGAGCAGTTCTTC
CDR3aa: CASGFGGLRGNEQFF